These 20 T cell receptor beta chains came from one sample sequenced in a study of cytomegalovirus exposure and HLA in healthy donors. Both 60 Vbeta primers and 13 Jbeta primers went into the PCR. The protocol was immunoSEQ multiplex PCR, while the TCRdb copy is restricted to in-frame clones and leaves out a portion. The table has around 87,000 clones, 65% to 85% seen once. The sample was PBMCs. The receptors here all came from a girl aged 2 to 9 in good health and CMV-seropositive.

The CDR3 sequence: CASSFQGSVDTGELFF. The CDR3 coding sequence is TGTGCCAGCAGCTTTCAAGGGAGCGTGGACACCGGGGAGCTGTTTTTT. The chain links TRBV7-6 to TRBJ2-2; TRBD2 might be the D (5 bases). Looked up from germline, CDR1 is SGHVS and CDR2 is FNYEAQ. The CDR3 runs 16 residues. V was clipped by 3 bases and J by 3 bases, with 14 bases between them.

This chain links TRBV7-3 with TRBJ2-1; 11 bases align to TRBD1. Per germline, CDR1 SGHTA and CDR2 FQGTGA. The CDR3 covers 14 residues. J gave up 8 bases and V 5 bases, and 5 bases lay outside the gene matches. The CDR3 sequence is CASSRTGGLDEQFF. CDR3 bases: TGTGCCAGCAGCCGGACAGGGGGCCTGGATGAGCAGTTCTTC.

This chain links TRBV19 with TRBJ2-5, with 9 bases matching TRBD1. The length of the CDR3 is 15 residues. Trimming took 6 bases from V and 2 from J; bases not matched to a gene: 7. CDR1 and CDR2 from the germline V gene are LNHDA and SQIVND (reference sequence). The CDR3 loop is CASRSGQGLQETQYF. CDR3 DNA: TGTGCCAGTAGATCGGGACAGGGTTTACAAGAGACCCAGTACTTC.

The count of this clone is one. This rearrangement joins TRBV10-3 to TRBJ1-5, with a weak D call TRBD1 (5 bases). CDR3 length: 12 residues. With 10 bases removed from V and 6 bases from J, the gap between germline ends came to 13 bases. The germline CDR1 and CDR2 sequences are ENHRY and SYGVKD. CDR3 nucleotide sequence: TGTGCCACGTCAGGGACTTTTCAGCCCCAGCATTTT. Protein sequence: CATSGTFQPQHF.

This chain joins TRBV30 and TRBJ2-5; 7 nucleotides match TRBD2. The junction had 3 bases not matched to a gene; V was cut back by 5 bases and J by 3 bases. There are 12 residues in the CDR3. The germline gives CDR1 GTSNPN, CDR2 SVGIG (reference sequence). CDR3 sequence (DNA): TGTGCCTGGTCGGGGACTAAAGAGACCCAGTACTTC. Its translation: CAWSGTKETQYF.

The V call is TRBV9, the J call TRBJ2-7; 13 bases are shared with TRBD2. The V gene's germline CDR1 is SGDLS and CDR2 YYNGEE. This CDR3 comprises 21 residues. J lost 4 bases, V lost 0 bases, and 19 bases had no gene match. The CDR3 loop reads CASSVGLKLAGGPFLPYEQYF. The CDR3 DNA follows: TGTGCCAGCAGCGTAGGCCTTAAACTAGCGGGAGGGCCGTTTTTGCCTTACGAGCAGTACTTC. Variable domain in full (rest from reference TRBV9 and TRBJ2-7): DSGVTQTPKHLITATGQRVTLRCSPRSGDLSVYWYQQSLDQGLQFLIQYYNGEERAKGNILERFSAQQFPDLHSELNLSSLELGDSALYFCASSVGLKLAGGPFLPYEQYFGPGTRLTVT.

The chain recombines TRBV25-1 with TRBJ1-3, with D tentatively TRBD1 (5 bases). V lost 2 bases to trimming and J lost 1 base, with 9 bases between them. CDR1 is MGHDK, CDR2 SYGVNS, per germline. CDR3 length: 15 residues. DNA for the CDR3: TGTGCCAGCAGTGAAGCCGCAGGGTCTGGAAACACCATATATTTT. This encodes CASSEAAGSGNTIYF.

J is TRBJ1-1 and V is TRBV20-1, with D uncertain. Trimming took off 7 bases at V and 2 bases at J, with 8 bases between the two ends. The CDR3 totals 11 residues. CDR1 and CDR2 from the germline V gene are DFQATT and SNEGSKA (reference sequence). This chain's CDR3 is CSGSRNTEAFF. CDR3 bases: TGCAGTGGGTCGCGAAACACTGAAGCTTTCTTT.

The CDR3 loop is CASSWGGRGNLEQYF. As DNA, the CDR3 is TGTGCCAGCAGTTGGGGCGGGAGGGGGAACCTCGAGCAGTACTTC. The chain links TRBV28 to TRBJ2-7; 9 bases fit TRBD2. Germline values: CDR1 MDHEN, CDR2 SYDVKM. The J segment lost 6 bases and the V segment lost 4 bases, leaving 10 bases of the junction unmatched. The CDR3 loop spans 15 amino acids.

The CDR3 here is CASSSEGNTEAFF. The CDR3 nucleotides read TGTGCCAGCAGCTCAGAGGGGAACACTGAAGCTTTCTTT. V is TRBV7-2 and J is TRBJ1-1; D uncertain. CDR3 length: 13 residues. Trimming removed 4 bases at V and 1 base at J, with 7 bases between. Per the germline V gene, CDR1 is SGHTA and CDR2 is FQGNSA.

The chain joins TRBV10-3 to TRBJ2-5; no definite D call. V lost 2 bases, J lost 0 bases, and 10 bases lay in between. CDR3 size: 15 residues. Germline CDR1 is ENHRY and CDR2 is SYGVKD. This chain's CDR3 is CAISENGEYQETQYF. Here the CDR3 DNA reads TGTGCCATCAGTGAGAACGGAGAGTACCAAGAGACCCAGTACTTC.

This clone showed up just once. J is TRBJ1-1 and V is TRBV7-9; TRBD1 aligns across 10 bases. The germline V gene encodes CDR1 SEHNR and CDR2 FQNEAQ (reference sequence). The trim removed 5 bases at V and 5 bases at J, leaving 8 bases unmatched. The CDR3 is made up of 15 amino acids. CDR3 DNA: TGTGCCAGCAGCCGCCGGGACAGGGGAGAAACTGAAGCTTTCTTT. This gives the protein CASSRRDRGETEAFF.

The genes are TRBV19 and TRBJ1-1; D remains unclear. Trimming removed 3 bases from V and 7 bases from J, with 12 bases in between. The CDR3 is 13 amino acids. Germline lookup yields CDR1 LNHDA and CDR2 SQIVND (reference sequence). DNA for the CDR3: TGTGCCAGTAGTATTTCGAGTTACGGTGAAGCTTTCTTT. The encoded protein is CASSISSYGEAFF.

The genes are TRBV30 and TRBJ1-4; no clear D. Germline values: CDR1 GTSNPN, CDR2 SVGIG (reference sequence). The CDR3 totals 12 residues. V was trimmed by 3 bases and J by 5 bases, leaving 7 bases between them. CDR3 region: CAWSFGNEKLFF. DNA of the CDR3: TGTGCCTGGAGCTTCGGGAATGAAAAACTGTTTTTT.

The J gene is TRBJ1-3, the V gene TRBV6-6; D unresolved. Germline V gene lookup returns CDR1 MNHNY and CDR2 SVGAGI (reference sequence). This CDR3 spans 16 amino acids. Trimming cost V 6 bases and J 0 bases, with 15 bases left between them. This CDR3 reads CASSGSWSSSGNTIYF. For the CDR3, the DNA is TGTGCCAGCAGCGGGAGTTGGTCCAGCTCTGGAAACACCATATATTTT.

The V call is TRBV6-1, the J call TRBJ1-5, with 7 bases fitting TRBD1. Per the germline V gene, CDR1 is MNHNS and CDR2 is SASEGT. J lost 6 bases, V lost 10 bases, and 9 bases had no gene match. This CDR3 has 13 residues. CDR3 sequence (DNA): TGTGCCACCGTACACAGGGGAATTCAGCCCCAGCATTTT. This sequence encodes CATVHRGIQPQHF.

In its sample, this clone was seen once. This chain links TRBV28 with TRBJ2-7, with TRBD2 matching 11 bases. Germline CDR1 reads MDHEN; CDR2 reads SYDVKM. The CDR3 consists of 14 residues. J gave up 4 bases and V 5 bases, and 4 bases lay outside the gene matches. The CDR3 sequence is CASSPGLADYEQYF. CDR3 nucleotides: TGTGCCAGCAGTCCGGGACTAGCGGATTACGAGCAGTACTTC.

The CDR3 is CASSEEFAQPQHF. The CDR3 nucleotides read TGTGCCAGCAGTGAAGAGTTCGCTCAGCCCCAGCATTTT. The chain joins TRBV6-4 to TRBJ1-5; unclear D gene. Germline V gene lookup returns CDR1 MRHNA and CDR2 SNTAGT. V shed 3 bases and J shed 6 bases, with 9 bases lying between them. The length of the CDR3 is 13 residues.

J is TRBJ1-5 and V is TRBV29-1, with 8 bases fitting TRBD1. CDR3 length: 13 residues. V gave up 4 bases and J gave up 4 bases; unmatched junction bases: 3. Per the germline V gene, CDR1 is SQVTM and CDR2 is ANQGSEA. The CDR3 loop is CSVGTGFNQPQHF. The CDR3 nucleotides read TGCAGCGTTGGGACAGGGTTTAATCAGCCCCAGCATTTT.

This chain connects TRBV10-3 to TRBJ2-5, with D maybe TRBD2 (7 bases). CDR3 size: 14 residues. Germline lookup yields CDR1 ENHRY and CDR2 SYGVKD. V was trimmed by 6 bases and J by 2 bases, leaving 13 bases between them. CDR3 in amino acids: CAISGLGGQETQYF. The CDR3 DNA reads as TGTGCCATCAGCGGACTAGGGGGACAAGAGACCCAGTACTTC.